This T cell receptor beta chain was documented in a study of cytomegalovirus exposure and HLA in healthy donors. This clone was observed a few times. Healthy bone marrow donors made up the donor group. Germline V lookup: CDR1 MDHEN, CDR2 SYDVKM. Trimming took off 6 bases at V and 4 bases at J, with 19 bases between the two ends. CDR3 length equals 15 residues. The primer mix had 60 Vbeta and 13 Jbeta primers. The authors' processing: Around 76 million unique TCR beta chains, 9 million to 14 million shared, were counted in a later analysis. Profiling relied on immunoSEQ multiplex PCR, and the TCRdb table lists in-frame clones only, not all of them. That table gives V, J and clone size, and the DNA gave D and trimming. The repertoire consists of around 150,000 clones, with around 63% occurring once and the leading ten covering about 1.5%.

This chain joins TRBV28 and TRBJ2-7, with D possibly matching TRBD1 (7 bases). The sequence came from a human donor in good health. Sequenced input: PBMCs. CDR3 in amino acids: CASSPGGGRIYEQYF. As DNA, the CDR3 is TGTGCCAGCAGCCCAGGAGGGGGCCGGATTTACGAGCAGTACTTC.